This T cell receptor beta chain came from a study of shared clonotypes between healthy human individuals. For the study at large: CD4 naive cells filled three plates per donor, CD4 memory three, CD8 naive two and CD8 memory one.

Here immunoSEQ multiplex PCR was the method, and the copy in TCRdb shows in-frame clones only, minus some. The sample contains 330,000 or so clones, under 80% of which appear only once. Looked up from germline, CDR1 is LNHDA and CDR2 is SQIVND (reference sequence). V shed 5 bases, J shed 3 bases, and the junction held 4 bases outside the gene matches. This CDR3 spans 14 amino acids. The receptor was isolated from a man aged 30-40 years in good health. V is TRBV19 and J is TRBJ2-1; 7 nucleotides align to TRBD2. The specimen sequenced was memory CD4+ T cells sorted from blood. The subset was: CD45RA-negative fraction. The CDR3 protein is CASSPRTSYNEQFF. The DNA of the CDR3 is TGTGCCAGTAGTCCCCGGACTAGCTACAATGAGCAGTTCTTC.